This TCR beta chain was sequenced in a study of blood T cell repertoires in COVID-19 (dated by TCRdb to about 2020). Context from the whole study: Collaborator samples came from the United States, Italy and Spain and covered acute and convalescent phases of COVID-19. The prospective study material was composed of cDNA or gDNA derived from T cells, B-cell-depleted T cells, or PBMCs. The repertoires were released in a freely available public database intended as a resource for research on the immune response to SARS-CoV-2. Samples came from the ongoing ImmuneRACE study (first 160 participants) plus 1,254 subjects from 6 global collaborators. HLA class I and class II types, where available, came from metadata supplied by the sample provider rather than from assay-based typing. Subjects who had been exposed to COVID-19, were actively infected with it, or had recovered from it provided the deeply sampled blood TCRbeta repertoires that made up the dataset. Sample metadata almost always included a de-identified subject ID, COVID-19 status, age in years and sex. Overall results and qualifications from the work: The quantity of clinical and demographic metadata differed by source and by participant and was supplied without curation.

This clone has just one count. Which antigen it targets is not known. The sample holds no much larger clone one base away, and base qualities are not on file. Participants in the prospective study were aged roughly 18 to 100 years, lived in under 30 United States geographic areas, and enrolled through a virtual design. In the prospective study, cohorts were assigned on the basis of participant-reported clinical history obtained from a screening survey and a study questionnaire. Each participant in the prospective study had whole blood, serum and a nasopharyngeal or oropharyngeal swab collected by mobile phlebotomists. Participants in the prospective study had the option to provide additional blood draws and questionnaires over a 2-month period. Before DNA extraction, prospective study blood samples were shipped either frozen or at room temperature. TCRbeta CDR3 regions were amplified from genomic DNA using the immunoSEQ Assay, a bias-controlled multiplex PCR. On the authors' methods: Within the assay, amplification of reference gene primers was used to estimate how many nucleated cells each sample contained. To quantify the absolute abundance of each unique TCRbeta CDR3 rearrangement, sequence reads were collapsed and filtered. For each sample, productive Simpson clonality was calculated by taking the square root of Simpson's diversity index across productive rearrangements. TCRdb re-hosts the immuneACCESS table, in-frame sequences only. Its copies lack some clones; in the studies checked, an unresolved V gene accounts for under half of them, and the cause for the rest is not known. That table gives V, J and clone size, and the DNA gave D and trimming. The sample table contains over 200,000 clones; only one count was recorded for around 90% of them. The top ten clones comprise 0.95% to 1.5% of the sample.

For CDR1 and CDR2, the germline V gene lists SGHTS and YDEGEE. The CDR3 numbers 18 residues from cysteine through phenylalanine. CDR3 DNA is the only sequence kept; it has 54 bases, read in frame from the first base. V is cut back by 5 bases and J by 4 bases, with 18 bases in the junction unmatched. The sequencing sample was made of PBMCs or T cells enriched from blood (not recorded which). The TCR originated in a human donor in a cohort exposed to, infected with or recovered from COVID-19 (not recorded which). The donor label of this sample is uncertain. The sequence links TRBV5-8 to TRBJ2-3; 8 bases in the middle match TRBD2. The nucleotides read TGTGCCAGCAGTTCGATAAGAGCGGGGGCTAGGTCCTCAGATACGCAGTATTTT. Its protein reads: CASSSIRAGARSSDTQYF.